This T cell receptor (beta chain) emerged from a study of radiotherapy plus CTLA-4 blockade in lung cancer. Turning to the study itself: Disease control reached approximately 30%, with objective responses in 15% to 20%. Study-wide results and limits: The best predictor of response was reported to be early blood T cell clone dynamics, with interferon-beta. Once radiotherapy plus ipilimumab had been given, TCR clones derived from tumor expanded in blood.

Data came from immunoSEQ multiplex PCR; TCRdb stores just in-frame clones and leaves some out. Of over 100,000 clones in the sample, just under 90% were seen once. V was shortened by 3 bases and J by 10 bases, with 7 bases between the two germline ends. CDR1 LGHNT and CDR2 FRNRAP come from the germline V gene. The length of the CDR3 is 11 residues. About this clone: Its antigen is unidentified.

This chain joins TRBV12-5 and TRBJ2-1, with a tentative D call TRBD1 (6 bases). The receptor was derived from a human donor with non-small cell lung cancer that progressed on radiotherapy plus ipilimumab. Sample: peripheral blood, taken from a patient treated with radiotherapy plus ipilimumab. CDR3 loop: CASGFGTEQFF. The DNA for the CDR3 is TGTGCTAGTGGTTTTGGGACAGAGCAGTTCTTC.